This T cell receptor beta chain was identified in a study of shared clonotypes between healthy human individuals. General study results and limits: Collection of samples was limited to blood; tissue repertoires likely differ. What limited the represented genetic and exposure-history diversity was the small number of donors. How much donors shared clonotypes was expected to be affected by sequencing depth.

The investigators split CD4+ cells into a CD45RA+ naive subset and a CD45RA-negative memory subset. Sequencing was performed with immunoSEQ multiplex PCR; in TCRdb, only in-frame clones are kept and a portion is missing. The sample lists around 2.1 million clones; around 95% were seen once. In regard to this clone: Its antigen is unidentified.

The source is a man younger than 35 in good health. Sequencing was done on a sample of naive CD4+ T cells sorted from blood. Noted subset: CD45RA+ positively selected.

The CDR3 DNA sequence: TGTGCCACCAGCAGAGATCCAACAGTCACAGATACGCAGTATTTT. Translation: CATSRDPTVTDTQYF. J is TRBJ2-3 and V is TRBV15; D call uncertain. Deletions cut 0 bases from V and 2 bases from J, with 9 bases between. Germline V lookup: CDR1 LNHNV, CDR2 YYDKDF (reference sequence). This CDR3 has 15 residues.